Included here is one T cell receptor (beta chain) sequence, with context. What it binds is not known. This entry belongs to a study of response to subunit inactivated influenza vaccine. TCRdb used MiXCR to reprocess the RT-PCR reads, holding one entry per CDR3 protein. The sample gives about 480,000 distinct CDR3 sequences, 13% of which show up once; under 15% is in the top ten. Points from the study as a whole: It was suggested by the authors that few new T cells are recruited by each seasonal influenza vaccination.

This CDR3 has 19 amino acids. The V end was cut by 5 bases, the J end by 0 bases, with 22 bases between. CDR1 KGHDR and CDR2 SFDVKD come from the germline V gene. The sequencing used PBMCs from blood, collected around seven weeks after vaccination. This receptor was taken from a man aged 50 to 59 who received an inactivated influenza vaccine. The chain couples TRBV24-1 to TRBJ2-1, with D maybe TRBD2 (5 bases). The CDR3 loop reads CATSATPGGTLSSYNEQFF. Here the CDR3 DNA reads TGTGCCACCAGTGCCACTCCCGGAGGTACGTTGAGCTCCTACAATGAGCAGTTCTTC.